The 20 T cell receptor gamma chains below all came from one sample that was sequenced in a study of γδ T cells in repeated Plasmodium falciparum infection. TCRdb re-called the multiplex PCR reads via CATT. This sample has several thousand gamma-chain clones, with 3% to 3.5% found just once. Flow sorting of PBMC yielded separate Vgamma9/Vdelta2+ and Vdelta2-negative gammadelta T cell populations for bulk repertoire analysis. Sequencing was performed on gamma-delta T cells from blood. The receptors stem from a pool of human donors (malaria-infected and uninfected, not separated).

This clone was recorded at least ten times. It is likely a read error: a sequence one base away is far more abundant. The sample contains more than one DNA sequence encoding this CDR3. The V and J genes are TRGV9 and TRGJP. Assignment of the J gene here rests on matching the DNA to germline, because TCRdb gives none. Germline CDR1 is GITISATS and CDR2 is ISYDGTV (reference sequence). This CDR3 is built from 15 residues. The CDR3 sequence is CALWEPELGKKIKVF. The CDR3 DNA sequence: TGTGCCTTGTGGGAGCCAGAGCTGGGCAAAAAAATCAAGGTATTT.

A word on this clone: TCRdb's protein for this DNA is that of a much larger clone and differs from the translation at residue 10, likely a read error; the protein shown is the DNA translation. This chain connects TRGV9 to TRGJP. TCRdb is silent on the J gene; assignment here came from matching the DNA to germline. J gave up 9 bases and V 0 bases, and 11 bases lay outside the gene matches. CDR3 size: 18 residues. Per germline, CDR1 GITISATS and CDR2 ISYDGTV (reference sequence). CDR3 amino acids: CALWEVQGRGLGKKIKVF. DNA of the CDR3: TGTGCCTTGTGGGAGGTGCAGGGGAGAGGGTTGGGCAAAAAAATCAAGGTATTT.

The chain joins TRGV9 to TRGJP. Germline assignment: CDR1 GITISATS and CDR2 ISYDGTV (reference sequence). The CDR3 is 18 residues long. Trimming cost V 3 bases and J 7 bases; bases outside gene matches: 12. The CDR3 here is CALWESKESELGKKIKVF. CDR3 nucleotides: TGTGCCTTGTGGGAGAGCAAGGAATCCGAGTTGGGCAAAAAAATCAAGGTATTT.

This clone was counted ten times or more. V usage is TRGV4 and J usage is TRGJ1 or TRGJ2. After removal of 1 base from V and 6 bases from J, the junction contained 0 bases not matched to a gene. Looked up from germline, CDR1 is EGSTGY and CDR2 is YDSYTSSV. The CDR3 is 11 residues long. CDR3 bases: TGTGCCACCTGGGATGGTTATAAGAAACTCTTT. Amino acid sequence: CATWDGYKKLF.

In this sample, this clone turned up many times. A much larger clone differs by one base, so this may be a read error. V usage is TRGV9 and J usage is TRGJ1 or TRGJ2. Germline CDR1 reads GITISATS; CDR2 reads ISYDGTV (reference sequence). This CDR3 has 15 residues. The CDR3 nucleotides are TGTGCCTTGTGGGGTCCGCCCCTCAATTATTATAAGAAGCTCTTT. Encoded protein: CALWGPPLNYYKKLF.

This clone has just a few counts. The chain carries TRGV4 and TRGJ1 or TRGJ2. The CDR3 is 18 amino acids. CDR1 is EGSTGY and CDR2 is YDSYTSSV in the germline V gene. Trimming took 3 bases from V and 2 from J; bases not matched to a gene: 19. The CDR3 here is CATWDRPLCRMDYYKKLF. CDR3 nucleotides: TGTGCCACCTGGGATAGGCCCCTGTGCCGAATGGATTATTATAAGAAACTCTTT.

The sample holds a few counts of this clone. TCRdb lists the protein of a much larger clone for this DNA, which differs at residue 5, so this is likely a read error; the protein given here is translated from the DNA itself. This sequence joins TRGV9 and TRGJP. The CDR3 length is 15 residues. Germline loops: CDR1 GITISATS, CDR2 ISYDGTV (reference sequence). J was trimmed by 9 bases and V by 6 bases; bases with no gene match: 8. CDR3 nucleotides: TGTGCCTTGTGGAGCCCCGCGTTGGGCAAAAAAATCAAGGTATTT. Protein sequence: CALWSPALGKKIKVF.

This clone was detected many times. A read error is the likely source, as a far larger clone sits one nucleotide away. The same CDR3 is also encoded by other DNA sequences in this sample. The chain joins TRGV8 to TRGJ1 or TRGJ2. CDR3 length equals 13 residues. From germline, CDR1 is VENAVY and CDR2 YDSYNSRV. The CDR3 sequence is CATWDRRRYKKLF. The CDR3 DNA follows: TGTGCCACCTGGGATAGGCGGAGGTATAAGAAGCTCTTT.

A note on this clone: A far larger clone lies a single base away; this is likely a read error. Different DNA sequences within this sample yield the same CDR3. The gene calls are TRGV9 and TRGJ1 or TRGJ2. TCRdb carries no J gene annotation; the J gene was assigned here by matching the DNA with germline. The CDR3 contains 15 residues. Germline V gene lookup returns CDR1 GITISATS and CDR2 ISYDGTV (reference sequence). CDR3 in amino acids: CALWEDPTPYYKKLF. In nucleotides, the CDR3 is TGTGCCTTGTGGGAGGACCCAACCCCTTATTACAAGAAACTCTTT.

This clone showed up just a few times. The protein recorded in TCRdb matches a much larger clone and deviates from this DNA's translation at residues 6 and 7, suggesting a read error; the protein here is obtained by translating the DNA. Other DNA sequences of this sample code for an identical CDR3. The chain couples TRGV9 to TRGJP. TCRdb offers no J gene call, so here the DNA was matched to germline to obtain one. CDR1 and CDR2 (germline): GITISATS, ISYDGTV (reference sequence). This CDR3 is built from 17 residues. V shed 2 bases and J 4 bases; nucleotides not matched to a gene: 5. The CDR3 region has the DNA TGTGCCTTGTGGGAGGCACCACAAGAGTTGGGCAAAAAAATCAAGGTATTT. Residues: CALWEAPQELGKKIKVF.

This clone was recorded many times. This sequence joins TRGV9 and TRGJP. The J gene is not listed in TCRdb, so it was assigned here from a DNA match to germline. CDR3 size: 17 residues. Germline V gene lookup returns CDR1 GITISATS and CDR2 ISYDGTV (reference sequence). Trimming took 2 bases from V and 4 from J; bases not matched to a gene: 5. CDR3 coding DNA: TGTGCCTTGTGGGAGGAGAGACAAGAGTTGGGCAAAAAAATCAAGGTATTT. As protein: CALWEERQELGKKIKVF.

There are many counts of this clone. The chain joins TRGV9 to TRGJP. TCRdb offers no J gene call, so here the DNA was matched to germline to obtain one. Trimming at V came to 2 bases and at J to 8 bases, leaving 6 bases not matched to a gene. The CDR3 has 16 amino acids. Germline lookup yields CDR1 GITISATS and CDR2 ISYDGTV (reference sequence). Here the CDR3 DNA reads TGTGCCTTGTGGGAGGATCGTCAGTTGGGCAAAAAAATCAAGGTATTT. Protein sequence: CALWEDRQLGKKIKVF.

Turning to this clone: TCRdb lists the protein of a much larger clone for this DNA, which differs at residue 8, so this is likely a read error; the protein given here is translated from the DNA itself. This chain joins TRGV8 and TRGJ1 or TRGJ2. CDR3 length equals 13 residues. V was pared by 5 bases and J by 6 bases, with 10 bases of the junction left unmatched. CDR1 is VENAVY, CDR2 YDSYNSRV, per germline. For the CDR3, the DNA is TGTGCCACCTGGGTTCAGGATTGTTATAAGAAACTCTTT. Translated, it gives CATWVQDCYKKLF.

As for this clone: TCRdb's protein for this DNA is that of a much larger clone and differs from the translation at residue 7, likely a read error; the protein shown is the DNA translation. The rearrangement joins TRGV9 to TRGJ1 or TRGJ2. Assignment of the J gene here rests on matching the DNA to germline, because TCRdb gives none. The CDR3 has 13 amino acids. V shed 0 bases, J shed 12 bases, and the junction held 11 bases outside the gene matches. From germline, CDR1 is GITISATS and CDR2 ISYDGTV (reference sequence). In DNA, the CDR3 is TGTGCCTTGTGGGAGGTGAAATTCGGGAGGAAACTCTTT. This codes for CALWEVKFGRKLF.

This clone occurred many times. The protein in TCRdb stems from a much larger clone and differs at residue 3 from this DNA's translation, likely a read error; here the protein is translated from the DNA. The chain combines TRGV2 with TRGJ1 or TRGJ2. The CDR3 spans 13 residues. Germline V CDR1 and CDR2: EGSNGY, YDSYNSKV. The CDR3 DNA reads TGTGCCGCCTGGGACGGGATTGTGAATAAGAAACTCTTT. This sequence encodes CAAWDGIVNKKLF.

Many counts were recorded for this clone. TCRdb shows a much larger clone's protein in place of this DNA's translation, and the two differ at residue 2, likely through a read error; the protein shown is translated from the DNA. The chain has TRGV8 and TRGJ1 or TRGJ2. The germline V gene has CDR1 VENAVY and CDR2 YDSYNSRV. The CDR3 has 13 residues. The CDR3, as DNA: TGTACCACCTGGGATAGGCGGAGGTATAAGAAACTCTTT. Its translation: CTTWDRRRYKKLF.

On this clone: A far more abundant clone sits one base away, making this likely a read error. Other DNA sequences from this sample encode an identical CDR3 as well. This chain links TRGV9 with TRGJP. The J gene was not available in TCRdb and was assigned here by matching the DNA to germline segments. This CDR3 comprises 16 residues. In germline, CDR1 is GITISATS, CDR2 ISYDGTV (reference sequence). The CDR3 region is CALWEGQELGKKIKVF. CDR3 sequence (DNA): TGTGCCTTGTGGGAGGGCCAAGAGTTAGGCAAAAAAATCAAGGTATTT.

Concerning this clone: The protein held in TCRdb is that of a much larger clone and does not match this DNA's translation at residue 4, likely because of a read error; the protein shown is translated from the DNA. In DNA, the CDR3 is TGTGCCACCCGGGACGGGGGGAGATATAAGAAACTCTTT. Its protein is CATRDGGRYKKLF. The gene calls are TRGV2 and TRGJ1 or TRGJ2. TCRdb gives no J gene; it was assigned here by matching the DNA to germline. The CDR3 spans 13 residues. The germline V gene encodes CDR1 EGSNGY and CDR2 YDSYNSKV.

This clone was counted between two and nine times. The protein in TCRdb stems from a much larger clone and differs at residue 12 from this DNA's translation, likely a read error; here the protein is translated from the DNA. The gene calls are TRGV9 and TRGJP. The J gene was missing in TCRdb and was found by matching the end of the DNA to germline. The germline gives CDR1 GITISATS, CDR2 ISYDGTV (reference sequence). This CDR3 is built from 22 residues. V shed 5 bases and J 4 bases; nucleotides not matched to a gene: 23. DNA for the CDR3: TGTGCCTTGTGGGGGAGTAAAGGGTCCCGCTGGACTCAAGAGTTGGGCAAAAAAATCAAGGTATTT. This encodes CALWGSKGSRWTQELGKKIKVF.

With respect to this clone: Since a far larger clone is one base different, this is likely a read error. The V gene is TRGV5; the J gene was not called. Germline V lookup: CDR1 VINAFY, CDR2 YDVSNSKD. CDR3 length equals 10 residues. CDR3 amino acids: CATWGNKKLF. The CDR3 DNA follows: TGTGCCACCTGGGGCAATAAGAAGCTCTTT.